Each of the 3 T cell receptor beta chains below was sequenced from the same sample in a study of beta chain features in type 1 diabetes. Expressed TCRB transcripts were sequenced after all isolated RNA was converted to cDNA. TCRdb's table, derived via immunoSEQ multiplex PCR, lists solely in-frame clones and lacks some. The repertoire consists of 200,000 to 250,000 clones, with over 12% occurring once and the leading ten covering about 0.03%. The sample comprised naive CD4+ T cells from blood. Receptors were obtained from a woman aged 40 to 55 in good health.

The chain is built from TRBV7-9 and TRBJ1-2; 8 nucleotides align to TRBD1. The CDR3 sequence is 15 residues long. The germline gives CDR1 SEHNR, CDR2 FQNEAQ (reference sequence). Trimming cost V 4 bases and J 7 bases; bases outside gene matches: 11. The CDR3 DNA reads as TGTGCCAGCAGCTCAACTTTGTCAGGGGGCCTTGGCTACACCTTC. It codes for CASSSTLSGGLGYTF.

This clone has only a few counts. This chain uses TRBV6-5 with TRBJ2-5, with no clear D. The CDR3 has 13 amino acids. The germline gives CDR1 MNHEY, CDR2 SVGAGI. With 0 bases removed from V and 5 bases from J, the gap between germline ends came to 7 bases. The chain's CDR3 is CASSYSEMETQYF. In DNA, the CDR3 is TGTGCCAGCAGTTACTCCGAGATGGAGACCCAGTACTTC.

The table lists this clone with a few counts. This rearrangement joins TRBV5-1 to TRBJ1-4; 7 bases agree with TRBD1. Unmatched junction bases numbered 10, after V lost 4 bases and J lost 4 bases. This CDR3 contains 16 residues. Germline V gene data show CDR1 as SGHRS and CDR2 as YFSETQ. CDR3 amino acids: CASSRTPGQINEKLFF. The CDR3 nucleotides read TGCGCCAGCAGCAGGACGCCGGGACAGATTAATGAAAAACTGTTTTTT.